The rows below give T cell receptor beta chains drawn from one sample of a study of shared clonotypes between healthy human individuals. Clones were sequenced by immunoSEQ multiplex PCR, and TCRdb holds only the in-frame ones, with some missing. The repertoire holds some 680,000 clones, with around three quarters as singletons. Input material: memory CD4+ T cells sorted from blood. The source is a woman aged 25 to 45 in good health. The CDR3 runs from the conserved cysteine through the conserved F or W. The order of the fields is D gene, J gene, V gene, clone size, CDR3 protein, CDR3 DNA. A D gene is named only where the DNA matches it firmly. Clone size is not always given. Where it is, it says once, few, many or a class for expanded clones.

. | TRBJ2-7 | TRBV18 | . | CASSPPAIYEQYF | TGTGCCAGCTCACCTCCCGCAATTTACGAGCAGTACTTC
. | TRBJ2-3 | TRBV20-1 | . | CSARDGYTQYF | TGCAGTGCTAGAGATGGATATACGCAGTATTTT
. | TRBJ2-6 | TRBV4-1 | . | CASSQLWSSGANVLTF | TGCGCCAGCAGCCAACTTTGGAGCTCTGGGGCCAACGTCCTGACTTTC
. | TRBJ2-7 | TRBV11-2 | . | CASSPGPPTEQYF | TGTGCCAGCAGCCCGGGACCCCCGACGGAGCAGTACTTC
. | TRBJ2-1 | TRBV5-1 | once | CASSFRSGRNEQFF | TGCGCCAGCAGCTTTCGGTCAGGGCGCAATGAGCAGTTCTTC
TRBD2 | TRBJ2-2 | TRBV19 | few | CASSRTSGRVNTGELFF | TGTGCCAGTAGTCGGACTAGCGGGAGGGTGAACACCGGGGAGCTGTTTTTT
. | TRBJ1-2 | TRBV14 | . | CASSQWDGYGYTF | TGTGCCAGCAGCCAATGGGACGGCTATGGCTACACCTTC
. | TRBJ2-7 | TRBV5-1 | . | CASSPRSLTYYEQYF | TGCGCCAGCAGCCCACGATCCTTGACTTACTACGAGCAGTACTTC
. | TRBJ1-1 | TRBV11-2 | . | CASSSRGLTENTEAFF | TGTGCCAGCAGCTCCCGCGGACTGACCGAGAACACTGAAGCTTTCTTT
TRBD1 | TRBJ1-1 | TRBV11-2 | once | CASKPGQRQNTEAFF | TGTGCCAGCAAACCGGGACAGAGGCAAAACACTGAAGCTTTCTTT
. | TRBJ2-1 | TRBV2 | . | CASVLGNEQFF | TGTGCCAGCGTCCTCGGGAATGAGCAGTTCTTC
TRBD1 | TRBJ1-5 | TRBV11-2 | . | CASSGTGGGQPQHF | TGTGCCAGCAGCGGGACAGGGGGCGGGCAGCCCCAGCATTTT
TRBD2 | TRBJ2-7 | TRBV7-2 | once | CASSLFLAGPYEQYF | TGTGCCAGCAGCTTATTTCTAGCGGGACCCTACGAGCAGTACTTC
. | TRBJ2-3 | TRBV12-5 | . | CASGLAPTDTQYF | TGTGCTAGTGGTTTGGCCCCCACAGATACGCAGTATTTT
. | TRBJ1-5 | TRBV4-2 | . | CASSQVQANQPQHF | TGTGCCAGCAGCCAAGTACAGGCCAATCAGCCCCAGCATTTT
TRBD2 | TRBJ2-3 | TRBV27 | . | CASSPPSVGRVKDTQYF | TGTGCCAGCAGTCCTCCGAGTGTCGGGAGGGTTAAAGATACGCAGTATTTT
. | TRBJ1-1 | TRBV11-2 | few | CASSKAVNTEAFF | TGTGCCAGCAGTAAGGCGGTGAACACTGAAGCTTTCTTT
. | TRBJ2-1 | TRBV7-2 | . | CASSPWGLNEQFF | TGTGCCAGCAGCCCCTGGGGGCTCAATGAGCAGTTCTTC
. | TRBJ2-2 | TRBV21-1 | few | CASSSKPGQGCTGELFF | TGTGCCAGCAGCTCCAAGCCGGGACAGGGCTGCACCGGGGAGCTGTTTTTT
. | TRBJ1-1 | TRBV6-1 | . | CASSDGGWETEAFF | TGTGCCAGCAGTGATGGGGGGTGGGAGACTGAAGCTTTCTTT
. | TRBJ1-3 | TRBV15 | . | CATSSGGGNTIYF | TGTGCCACCAGCAGTGGGGGAGGAAACACCATATATTTT
. | TRBJ2-5 | TRBV5-4 | few | CASRPDVSGETQYF | TGTGCCAGCAGACCGGACGTGAGTGGGGAGACCCAGTACTTC
. | TRBJ2-7 | TRBV4-1 | . | CASSQIYVEQYF | TGCGCCAGCAGCCAAATATATGTCGAGCAGTACTTC
. | TRBJ2-7 | TRBV9 | . | CASSAPRPCNRVLGACEQYF | TGTGCCAGCAGCGCACCAAGGCCTTGCAACAGGGTTTTAGGGGCATGCGAGCAGTACTTC
. | TRBJ1-3 | TRBV29-1 | . | CSVGKGNTIYF | TGCAGCGTTGGAAAAGGGAACACCATATATTTT
. | TRBJ2-2 | TRBV19 | . | CASSIMFTDGELFF | TGTGCCAGTAGTATAATGTTCACAGACGGGGAGCTGTTTTTT
TRBD1 | TRBJ1-1 | TRBV9 | once | CASSERTGTEAFF | TGTGCCAGCAGCGAGCGGACAGGGACTGAAGCTTTCTTT
. | TRBJ2-5 | TRBV18 | . | CASSPGAGEETQYF | TGTGCCAGCTCACCAGGAGCGGGTGAAGAGACCCAGTACTTC
. | TRBJ1-2 | TRBV5-4 | few | CASSLETWGYTF | TGTGCCAGCAGCTTGGAAACGTGGGGCTACACCTTC
. | TRBJ1-1 | TRBV5-1 | . | CASSVGDTEAFF | TGCGCCAGCTCCGTAGGGGACACTGAAGCTTTCTTT
. | TRBJ2-7 | TRBV11-2 | . | CASTPRTVRSSSYEQYF | TGTGCCAGCACCCCCCGGACAGTCCGTTCGAGTTCCTACGAGCAGTACTTC
. | TRBJ2-7 | TRBV11-1 | few | CASSAGEQYF | TGTGCCAGCAGCGCGGGGGAGCAGTACTTC
TRBD1 | TRBJ1-5 | TRBV27 | few | CASKTGTSNQPQHF | TGTGCCAGCAAGACAGGGACTAGCAATCAGCCCCAGCATTTT
TRBD2 | TRBJ2-1 | TRBV19 | once | CASIGTSGGKQFF | TGTGCCAGTATAGGGACTAGCGGAGGTAAGCAGTTCTTC
TRBD2 | TRBJ2-5 | TRBV6-1 | once | CASSELAGGGETQYF | TGTGCCAGCAGTGAATTGGCGGGAGGCGGGGAGACCCAGTACTTC
. | TRBJ2-2 | TRBV18 | . | CASSPPTGELFF | TGTGCCAGCTCACCACCTACCGGGGAGCTGTTTTTT
. | TRBJ1-2 | TRBV5-1 | . | CASSLGGRYYGYTF | TGCGCCAGCAGCTTGGGGGGACGGTACTATGGCTACACCTTC